This T cell receptor beta chain was profiled in a study of regulatory T cells in long-lasting Graves disease. In this sample, this clonotype turned up many times. Assembly of TCR beta libraries relied on iRepertoire HTBI primers together with Arm-PCR of CDR3 regions. TCRdb independently ran MiXCR on the multiplex PCR reads; one entry per CDR3 protein. The table has 550,000 to 700,000 distinct CDR3 sequences, about 16% seen once; the top ten hold more than 10%. V lost 6 bases and J 3 bases, leaving 14 bases between the germline ends. The CDR3 totals 14 residues. Noted time point: newly diagnosed GD, antithyroid drugs for less than 3 months. Generation of the TCR library employed RNA extracted from PBMCs. These sequences were also reported in another study, on T cells in Graves' hyperthyroidism and ophthalmopathy.

The V call is TRBV12-3 or TRBV12-4, the J call TRBJ1-1; maybe TRBD1 (5 bases). Specimen: peripheral blood mononuclear cells (PBMCs), collected at new diagnosis, from a patient treated with antithyroid drugs. The sequence came from a man younger than 30 with Graves disease. CDR3 in amino acids: CASREWGGYTEAFF. For the CDR3, the DNA is TGTGCCAGCAGGGAGTGGGGGGGATACACTGAAGCTTTCTTT.